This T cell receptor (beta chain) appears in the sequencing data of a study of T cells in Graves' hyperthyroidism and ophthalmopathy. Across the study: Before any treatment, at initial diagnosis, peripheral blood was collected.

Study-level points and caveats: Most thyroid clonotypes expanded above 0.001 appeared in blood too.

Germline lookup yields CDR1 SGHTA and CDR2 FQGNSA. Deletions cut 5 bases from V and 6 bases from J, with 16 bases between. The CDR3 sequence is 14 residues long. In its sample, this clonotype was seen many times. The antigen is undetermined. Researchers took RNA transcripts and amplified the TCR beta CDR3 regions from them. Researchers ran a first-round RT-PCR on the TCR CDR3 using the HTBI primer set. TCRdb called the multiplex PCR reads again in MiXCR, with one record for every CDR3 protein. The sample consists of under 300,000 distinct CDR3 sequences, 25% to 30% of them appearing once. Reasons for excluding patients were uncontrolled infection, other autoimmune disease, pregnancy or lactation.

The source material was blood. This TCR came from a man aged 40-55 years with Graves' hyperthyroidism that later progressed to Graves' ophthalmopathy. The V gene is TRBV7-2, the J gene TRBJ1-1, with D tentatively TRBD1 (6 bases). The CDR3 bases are TGTGCCAGCAGCCTCACAGGGATTAGAGCTGAAGCTTTCTTT. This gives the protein CASSLTGIRAEAFF.